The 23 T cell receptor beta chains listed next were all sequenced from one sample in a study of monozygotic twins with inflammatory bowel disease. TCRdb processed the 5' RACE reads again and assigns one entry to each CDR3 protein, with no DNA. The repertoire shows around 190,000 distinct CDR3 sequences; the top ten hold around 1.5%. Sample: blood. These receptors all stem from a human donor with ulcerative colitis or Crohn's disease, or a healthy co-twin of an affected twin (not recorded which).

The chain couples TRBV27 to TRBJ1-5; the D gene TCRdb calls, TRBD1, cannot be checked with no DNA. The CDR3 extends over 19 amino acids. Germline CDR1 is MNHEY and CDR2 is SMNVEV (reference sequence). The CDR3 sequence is CASKQTGQGALDSNQPQHF.

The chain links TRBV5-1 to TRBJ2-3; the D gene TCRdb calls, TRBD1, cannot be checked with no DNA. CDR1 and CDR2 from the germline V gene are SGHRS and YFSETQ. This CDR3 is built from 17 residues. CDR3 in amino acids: CASSFRAGRYPLDTQYF.

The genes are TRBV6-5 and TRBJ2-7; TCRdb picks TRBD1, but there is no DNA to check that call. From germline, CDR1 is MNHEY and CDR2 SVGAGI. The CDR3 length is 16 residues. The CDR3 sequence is CASSYSSGGDSYEQYF.

This CDR3 reads CASKVGERPQHF. The rearrangement uses TRBV19 and TRBJ1-5. The germline V gene has CDR1 LNHDA and CDR2 SQIVND (reference sequence). The CDR3 runs to 12 residues.

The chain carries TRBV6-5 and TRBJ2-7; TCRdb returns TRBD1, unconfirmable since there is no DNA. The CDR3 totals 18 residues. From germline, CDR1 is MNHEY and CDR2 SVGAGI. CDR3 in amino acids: CASSYSRTGTGWSYEQYF.

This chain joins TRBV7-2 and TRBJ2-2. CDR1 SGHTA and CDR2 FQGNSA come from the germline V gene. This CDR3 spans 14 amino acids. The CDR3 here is CASNLAANTGELFF.

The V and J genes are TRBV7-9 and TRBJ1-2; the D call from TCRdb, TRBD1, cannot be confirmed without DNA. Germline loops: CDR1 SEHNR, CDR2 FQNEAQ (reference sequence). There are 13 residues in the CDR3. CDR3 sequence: CASTTSQGAGYTF. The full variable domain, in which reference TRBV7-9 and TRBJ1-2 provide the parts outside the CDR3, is DTGVSQNPRHKITKRGQNVTFRCDPISEHNRLYWYRQTLGQGPEFLTYFQNEAQLEKSRLLSDRFSAERPKGSFSTLEIQRTEQGDSAMYLCASTTSQGAGYTFGSGTRLTVV.

The CDR3 spells CASSSGVGKNIQYF. V usage is TRBV5-5 and J usage is TRBJ2-4. The CDR3 runs to 14 residues. Germline CDR1 reads SGHKS; CDR2 reads YYEKEE (reference sequence).

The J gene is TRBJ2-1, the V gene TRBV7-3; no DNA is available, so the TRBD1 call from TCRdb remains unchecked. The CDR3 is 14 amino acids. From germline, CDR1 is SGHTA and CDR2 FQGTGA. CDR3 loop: CASSLRGDYNEQFF. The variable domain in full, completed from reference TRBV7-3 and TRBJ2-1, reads GAGVSQTPSNKVTEKGKYVELRCDPISGHTALYWYRQSLGQGPEFLIYFQGTGAADDSGLPNDRFFAVRPEGSVSTLKIQRTERGDSAVYLCASSLRGDYNEQFFGPGTRLTVL.

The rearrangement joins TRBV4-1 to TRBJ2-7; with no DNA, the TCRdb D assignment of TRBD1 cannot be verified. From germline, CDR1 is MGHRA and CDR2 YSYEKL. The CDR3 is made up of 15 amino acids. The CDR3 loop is CASSRSRGTSYEQYF.

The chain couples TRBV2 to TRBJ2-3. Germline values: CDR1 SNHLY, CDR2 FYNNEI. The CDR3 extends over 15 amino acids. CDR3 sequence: CASSDIVYFTDTQYF.

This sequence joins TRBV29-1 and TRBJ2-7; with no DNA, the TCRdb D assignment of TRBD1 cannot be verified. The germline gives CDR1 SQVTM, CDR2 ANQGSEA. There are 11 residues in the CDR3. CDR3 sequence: CSVGTGGWQYF.

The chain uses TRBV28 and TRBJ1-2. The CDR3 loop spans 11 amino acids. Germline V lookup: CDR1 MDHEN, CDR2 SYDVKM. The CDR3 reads CASSHNYGYTF.

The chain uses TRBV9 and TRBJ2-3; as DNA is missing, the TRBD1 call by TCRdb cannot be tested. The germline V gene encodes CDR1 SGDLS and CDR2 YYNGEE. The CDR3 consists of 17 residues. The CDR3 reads CASSHQPGVNSVDTQYF.

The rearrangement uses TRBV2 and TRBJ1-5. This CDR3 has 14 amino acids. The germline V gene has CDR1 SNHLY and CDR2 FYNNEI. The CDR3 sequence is CASSGSNSNQPQHF.

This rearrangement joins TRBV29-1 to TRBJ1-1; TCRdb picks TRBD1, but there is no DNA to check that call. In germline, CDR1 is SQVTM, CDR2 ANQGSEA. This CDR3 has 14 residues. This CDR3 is CSGGAYGGDTEAFF.

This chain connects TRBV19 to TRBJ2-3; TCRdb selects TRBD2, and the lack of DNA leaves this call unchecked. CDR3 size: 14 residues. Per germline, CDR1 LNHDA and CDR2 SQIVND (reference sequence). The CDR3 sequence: CASSVRPGWDTQYF.

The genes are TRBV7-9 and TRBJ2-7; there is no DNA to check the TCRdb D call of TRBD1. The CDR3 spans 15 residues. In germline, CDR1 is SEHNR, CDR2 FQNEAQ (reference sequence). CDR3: CASSLGRDSPYEQYF. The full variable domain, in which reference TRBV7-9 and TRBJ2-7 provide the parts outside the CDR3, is DTGVSQNPRHKITKRGQNVTFRCDPISEHNRLYWYRQTLGQGPEFLTYFQNEAQLEKSRLLSDRFSAERPKGSFSTLEIQRTEQGDSAMYLCASSLGRDSPYEQYFGPGTRLTVT.

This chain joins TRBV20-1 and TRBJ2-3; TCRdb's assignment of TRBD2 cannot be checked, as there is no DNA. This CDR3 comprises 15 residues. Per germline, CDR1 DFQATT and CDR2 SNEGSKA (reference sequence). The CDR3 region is CSARDTALAGGQQYF.

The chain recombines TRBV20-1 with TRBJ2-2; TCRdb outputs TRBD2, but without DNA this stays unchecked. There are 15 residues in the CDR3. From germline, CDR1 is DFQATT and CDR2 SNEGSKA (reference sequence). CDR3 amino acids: CSASLASGGAGELFF.

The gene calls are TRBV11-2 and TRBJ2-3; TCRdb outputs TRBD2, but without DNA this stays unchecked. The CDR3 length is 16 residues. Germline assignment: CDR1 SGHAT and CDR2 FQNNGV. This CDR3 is CASSPGAGGRRDTQYF.

CDR3 region: CAISGTRGNTGELFF. The genes are TRBV10-3 and TRBJ2-2; TCRdb designates TRBD1, a call that cannot be tested without DNA. The CDR3 length is 15 residues. CDR1 and CDR2 from the germline V gene are ENHRY and SYGVKD.

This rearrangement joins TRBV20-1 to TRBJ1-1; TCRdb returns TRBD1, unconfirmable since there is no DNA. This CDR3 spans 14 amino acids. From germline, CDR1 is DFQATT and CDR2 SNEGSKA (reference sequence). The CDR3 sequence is CSARVARVDTEAFF.